A single sample is the source of the 3 T cell receptor beta chains below, sequenced in a study of T cells in Graves' hyperthyroidism and ophthalmopathy. Amplification of TCR beta CDR3 regions used RNA as the template. First-round RT-PCR of the TCR CDR3 relied on the HTBI primer set. TCRdb re-derived calls from the multiplex PCR reads in MiXCR, one entry per CDR3 protein. The table includes almost 250,000 distinct CDR3 sequences, more than 20% detected once. Sequencing was carried out using blood. The source of these receptors is a woman aged 40 to 50 with Graves' ophthalmopathy.

This clonotype has a count of ten or more. The J gene is TRBJ2-7, the V gene TRBV20-1; 16 bases align to TRBD2. This CDR3 comprises 14 residues. Germline CDR1 and CDR2: DFQATT and SNEGSKA (reference sequence). The V segment lost 7 bases and the J segment 7 bases; nucleotides outside the gene matches: 7. The CDR3 loop reads CSVPGLAGGSEQYF. The CDR3 DNA reads as TGCAGTGTTCCGGGACTAGCGGGAGGGAGTGAGCAGTACTTC.

This clonotype was counted a few times. This chain uses TRBV3-1 with TRBJ2-7; 9 bases agree with TRBD1. V was clipped by 4 bases and J by 3 bases; unmatched bases: 13. Germline V gene sequence: CDR1 LGHDT, CDR2 YNNKEL (reference sequence). This CDR3 is built from 17 residues. The CDR3 nucleotides read TGTGCCAGCAGCCGAAATACACAGGGGGCGGGTGTCTACGAGCAGTACTTC. This encodes CASSRNTQGAGVYEQYF.

V usage is TRBV28 and J usage is TRBJ1-1, with D possibly matching TRBD1 (6 bases). V lost 4 bases to trimming and J lost 1 base, with 13 bases between them. This CDR3 has 15 amino acids. CDR1 MDHEN and CDR2 SYDVKM come from the germline V gene. Written as DNA, the CDR3 is TGTGCCAGCAGTTCCCCGACAGGTGGGAACACTGAAGCTTTCTTT. It is translated as CASSSPTGGNTEAFF.